The present TCR beta chain was sequenced within a study of T cells after yellow fever vaccination. Study-level findings and limits: When the response was secondary, it was weaker but reached its peak faster, day 5 versus 15. It was a small share of clonotypes that appeared in both CD4 and CD8 compartments.

A few counts support this clonotype. Its antigen is undetermined. Trimming took 5 bases from V and 2 from J; bases not matched to a gene: 4. The V gene's germline CDR1 is SGHAT and CDR2 FQNNGV. The CDR3 length is 15 residues. Conversion of TCR transcripts into cDNA relied on 5'RACE template switching, which added a universal primer site and UMIs. MiXCR, applied by TCRdb to the 5' RACE reads, yields one record per CDR3 protein. This sample yields under 500,000 distinct CDR3 sequences, of which roughly a sixth are seen a single time; 15% to 20% belongs to the top ten. The chain uses TRBV11-2 and TRBJ2-1; 9 positions agree with TRBD1. Source: PBMCs, taken before the yellow fever booster vaccination. The source of this sequence is a man aged 18 to 29 who received the YFV17D yellow fever vaccine. The CDR3 bases are TGTGCCAGCAGCCGGACAGGGGATACCTACAATGAGCAGTTCTTC. Its protein product is CASSRTGDTYNEQFF.